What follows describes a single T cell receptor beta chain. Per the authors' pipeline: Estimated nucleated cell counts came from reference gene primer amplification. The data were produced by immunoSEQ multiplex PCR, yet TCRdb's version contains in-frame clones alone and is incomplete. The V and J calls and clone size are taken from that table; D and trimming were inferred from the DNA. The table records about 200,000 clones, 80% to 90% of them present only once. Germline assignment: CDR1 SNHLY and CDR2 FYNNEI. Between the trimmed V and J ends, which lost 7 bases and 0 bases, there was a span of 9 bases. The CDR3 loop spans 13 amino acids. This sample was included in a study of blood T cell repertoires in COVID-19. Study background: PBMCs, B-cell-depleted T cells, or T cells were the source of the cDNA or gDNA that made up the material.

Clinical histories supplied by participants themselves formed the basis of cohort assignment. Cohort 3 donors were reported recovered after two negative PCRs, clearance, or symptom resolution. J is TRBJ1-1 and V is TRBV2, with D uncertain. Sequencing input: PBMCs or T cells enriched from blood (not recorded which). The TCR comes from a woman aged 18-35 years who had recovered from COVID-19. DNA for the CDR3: TGTGCCAGCACTCCAGACATGAACACTGAAGCTTTCTTT. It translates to CASTPDMNTEAFF.